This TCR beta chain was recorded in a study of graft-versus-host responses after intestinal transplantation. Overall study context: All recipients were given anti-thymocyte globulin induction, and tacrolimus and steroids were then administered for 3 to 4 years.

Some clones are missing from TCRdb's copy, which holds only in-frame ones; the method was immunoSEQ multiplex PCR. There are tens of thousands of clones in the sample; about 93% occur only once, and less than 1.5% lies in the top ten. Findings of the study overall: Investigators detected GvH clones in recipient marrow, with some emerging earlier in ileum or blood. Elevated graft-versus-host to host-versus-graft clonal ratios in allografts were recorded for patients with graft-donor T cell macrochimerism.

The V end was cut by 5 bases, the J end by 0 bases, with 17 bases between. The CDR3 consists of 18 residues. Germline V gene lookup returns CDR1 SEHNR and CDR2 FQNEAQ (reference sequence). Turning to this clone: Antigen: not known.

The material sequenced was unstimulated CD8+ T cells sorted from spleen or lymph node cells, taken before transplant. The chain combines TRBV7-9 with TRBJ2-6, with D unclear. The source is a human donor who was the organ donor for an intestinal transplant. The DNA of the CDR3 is TGTGCCAGCAGCCATCACAGATTTGGTGGCTCTGGGGCCAACGTCCTGACTTTC. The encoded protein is CASSHHRFGGSGANVLTF.